These 27 T cell receptor beta chains came from one sample sequenced in a study of T cell clonality in common variable immunodeficiency. Only in-frame clones appear in the TCRdb table, and some are missing; sequencing was by immunoSEQ multiplex PCR. This sample carries roughly 34,000 clones and no singletons, and about 30% goes to the top ten. These receptors' antigens are unknown. Study-wide results and limits: Fewer deletions and N-nucleotide insertions were reportedly seen in common variable immunodeficiency TCR beta sequences.

Sequencing was performed on peripheral blood mononuclear cells. These receptors were taken from a human donor with common variable immunodeficiency.

Concerning this clone itself: From the germline J gene comes the end of the CDR3, since the read stops 3 residues before it. This chain uses TRBV30 with TRBJ1-1, with a tentative D call TRBD1 (6 bases). V was cut by 3 bases and J by 7 bases, with 15 bases left in between. Per germline, CDR1 GTSNPN and CDR2 SVGIG (reference sequence). The CDR3 loop spans 13 amino acids. This CDR3 is CAWSVGGRLEAFF. CDR3 DNA, as far as it was read: TGTGCCTGGAGCGTTGGGGGCCGCCTTGAA.

This clone has a handful of counts. The read falls 3 residues short of the CDR3 end, and the missing part is taken from the germline J gene. The J gene is TRBJ1-3, the V gene TRBV29-1; D gene uncertain. V lost 5 bases and J 8 bases, leaving 16 bases between the germline ends. From germline, CDR1 is SQVTM and CDR2 ANQGSEA. This CDR3 comprises 13 residues. CDR3 in amino acids: CSVKADPADTIYF. The DNA read from the CDR3 is TGCAGCGTTAAAGCGGATCCGGCGGACACC.

Concerning this clone itself: The read falls 3 residues short of the CDR3 end, and the missing part is taken from the germline J gene. This sequence joins TRBV18 and TRBJ2-7; 7 bases are shared with TRBD1. CDR1 is KGHSH and CDR2 is LQKENI in the germline V gene. With V trimmed by 3 bases and J by 1 base, 9 bases remained unmatched. The length of the CDR3 is 16 residues. The covered CDR3 bases are TGTGCCAGCTCACCTGCCGGGACAGTCAGTTCCTACGAG. As protein: CASSPAGTVSSYE. The entire CDR3 is CASSPAGTVSSYEQYF.

This clone was counted ten times or more. Incomplete CDR3 DNA: TGTGCCACCTGGAGGCTGGGGGGCAATGAG. It encodes CATWRLGGNE. From start to end, the CDR3 is CATWRLGGNEQFF. The rearrangement uses TRBV2 and TRBJ2-1; a weak D match, TRBD2 (6 bases). The CDR3 end lies 3 residues beyond the end of the read and is filled in from the germline J gene. The CDR3 consists of 13 residues. Germline V CDR1 and CDR2: SNHLY, FYNNEI. V was shortened by 10 bases and J by 6 bases, with 16 bases between the two germline ends.

In regard to this clone: The CDR3 end lies 3 residues beyond the end of the read and is filled in from the germline J gene. The rearrangement joins TRBV5-6 to TRBJ2-7; possible D gene TRBD2, 5 bases. This CDR3 region has 13 residues. V dropped 4 bases and J dropped 5 bases, with 13 bases sitting between them. Germline CDR1 is SGHDT and CDR2 is YYEEEE. The part of the CDR3 DNA that was read is TGTGCCAGCAGCCGATCGAGGGCCCACGAG. It yields the protein CASSRSRAHE. The CDR3 in full is CASSRSRAHEQYF.

The sample holds a few counts of this clone. The CDR3 end lies 3 residues beyond the end of the read and is filled in from the germline J gene. This chain joins TRBV19 and TRBJ1-6, with D tentatively TRBD1 (6 bases). The V end was cut by 5 bases, the J end by 9 bases, with 17 bases between. Germline loops: CDR1 LNHDA, CDR2 SQIVND (reference sequence). The length of the CDR3 is 15 residues. The CDR3 DNA, read in part, is TGTGCCAGTAGTGCCGGGGGGCGGCACCGTTCACCC. Translated: CASSAGGRHRSP. The full CDR3 reads CASSAGGRHRSPLHF.

The table lists this clone with a few counts. Read coverage stops 3 residues before the CDR3 terminus; the germline J gene supplies the remainder. The chain carries TRBV11-2 and TRBJ2-7; tentative D call: TRBD2 (5 bases). V lost 4 bases and J 3 bases, leaving 13 bases between the germline ends. This CDR3 has 14 amino acids. Germline-derived CDR1 and CDR2 are SGHAT and FQNNGV. CDR3 bases read: TGTGCCAGCAGCTCACCGGGGAAGCGCTACGAG. It yields the protein CASSSPGKRYE. The whole CDR3 sequence reads CASSSPGKRYEQYF.

Many counts were recorded for this clone. The read ends 3 residues before the CDR3 terminus; that terminus is restored from the germline J gene. The chain carries TRBV15 and TRBJ2-7, with TRBD1 matching 9 bases. CDR1 LNHNV and CDR2 YYDKDF come from the germline V gene (reference sequence). V lost 3 bases, J lost 5 bases, and 8 bases stayed unmatched. The CDR3 consists of 15 residues. The CDR3 protein is CATSSAGTGNDEQYF. The sequenced CDR3 bases are TGTGCCACCAGCAGCGCCGGGACAGGGAACGACGAG.

The table lists this clone with many counts. The CDR3 is cut off 3 residues early in the read; its end comes from the germline J gene. V is TRBV14 and J is TRBJ2-3; 10 bases align to TRBD1. CDR3 length: 15 amino acids. V shed 4 bases, J shed 1 base, and the junction held 2 bases outside the gene matches. Per the germline V gene, CDR1 is SGHDN and CDR2 is FVKESK. The CDR3 DNA, read in part, is TGTGCCAGCAGCCCCGGACAGGGGGGCACAGATACG. Translated: CASSPGQGGTDT. The complete CDR3 protein is CASSPGQGGTDTQYF. Complete variable domain (other parts from reference TRBV14 and TRBJ2-3): EAGVTQFPSHSVIEKGQTVTLRCDPISGHDNLYWYRRVMGKEIKFLLHFVKESKQDESGMPNNRFLAERTGGTYSTLKVQPAELEDSGVYFCASSPGQGGTDTQYFGPGTRLTVL.

This clone was observed a few times. The read comes to an end 3 residues before the CDR3 does, leaving the germline J gene to fill in the end. The rearrangement uses TRBV7-9 and TRBJ2-1; TRBD2 matches 13 bases. CDR1 SEHNR and CDR2 FQNEAQ come from the germline V gene (reference sequence). The CDR3 sequence is 15 residues long. Losses at the gene ends were 6 bases for V and 6 bases for J; bases not matched to a gene: 5. The chain's CDR3 is CASRPGLAGINEQFF. CDR3 bases read: TGTGCCAGCAGACCGGGACTAGCGGGAATCAATGAG.

Only a few counts were recorded for this clone. It differs at one base from a far larger clone, so likely a read error. Read sequence stops 3 residues before the CDR3 end, and the germline J gene provides the missing end. The rearrangement joins TRBV19 to TRBJ1-5, with TRBD1 as a possible D gene (6 bases). This CDR3 spans 15 amino acids. Germline V CDR1 and CDR2: LNHDA, SQIVND (reference sequence). V shed 0 bases and J shed 5 bases, with 11 bases lying between them. The part of the CDR3 DNA that was read is TGTGCCAGTAGTATAGACTGGGACACCCATCAGCCC. Its translation: CASSIDWDTHQP. The complete CDR3 reads CASSIDWDTHQPQHF.

About this clone itself: The DNA ends 3 residues before the CDR3 does, and the rest of the CDR3 is filled in from the germline J gene. The chain combines TRBV2 with TRBJ1-3; 7 positions agree with TRBD1. V dropped 8 bases and J dropped 3; count of bases not matched to a gene: 4. CDR1 and CDR2 from the germline V gene are SNHLY and FYNNEI. CDR3 length: 13 amino acids. The CDR3 loop reads CASAGGNGNTIYF. The CDR3 bases that were read are TGTGCCAGCGCAGGGGGTAATGGAAACACC.

Concerning this clone: The observed sequence ends 3 residues before the CDR3 terminus, with the missing tail filled in from the germline J gene. V gene TRBV7-6 combines with J gene TRBJ1-3; D possibly corresponds to TRBD1 (5 bases). V lost 1 base and J 3 bases, leaving 13 bases between the germline ends. Looked up from germline, CDR1 is SGHVS and CDR2 is FNYEAQ. The CDR3 spans 16 residues. The covered CDR3 bases are TGTGCCAGCAGCTTAGGACCCCTCGGGGGTGGAAACACC. This encodes CASSLGPLGGGNT. In full, the CDR3 reads CASSLGPLGGGNTIYF.

This clone was detected ten times or more. The observed sequence ends 3 residues before the CDR3 terminus, with the missing tail filled in from the germline J gene. J is TRBJ2-3 and V is TRBV7-7; 8 nucleotides line up with TRBD2. V lost 0 bases and J lost 3; bases outside the gene matches: 8. This CDR3 has 17 amino acids. The germline V gene has CDR1 SSHAT and CDR2 FNYEAQ (reference sequence). CDR3 DNA (partial): TGTGCCAGCAGCTTAGCGAAGACTAGCGAGGGGACAGATACG. Residues: CASSLAKTSEGTDT. The full-length CDR3 reads as CASSLAKTSEGTDTQYF. The full variable domain, its missing parts supplied by reference TRBV7-7 and TRBJ2-3, is GAGVSQSPRYKVTKRGQDVTLRCDPISSHATLYWYQQALGQGPEFLTYFNYEAQPDKSGLPSDRFSAERPEGSISTLTIQRTEQRDSAMYRCASSLAKTSEGTDTQYFGPGTRLTVL.

This clone was detected a few times. The read terminates 3 residues before the CDR3 end, so the remaining end is supplied by the germline J gene. The chain employs TRBV30 and TRBJ2-7; TRBD1 aligns across 10 bases. V dropped 6 bases and J dropped 4; count of bases not matched to a gene: 6. The CDR3 has 13 residues. CDR1 GTSNPN and CDR2 SVGIG come from the germline V gene (reference sequence). Incomplete CDR3 DNA: TGTGCCTGCACACGGGACAGGGGATACGAG. Amino acid sequence: CACTRDRGYE. The complete CDR3 reads CACTRDRGYEQYF.

On this clone: The missing CDR3 end, 3 residues past where the read stops, is filled in from the germline J gene. V gene TRBV7-3 combines with J gene TRBJ1-3, with no clear D. V lost 4 bases to trimming and J lost 1 base, with 14 bases between them. Germline assignment: CDR1 SGHTA and CDR2 FQGTGA. This CDR3 spans 16 amino acids. CDR3 protein: CASSSRPAGSGNTIYF. CDR3 bases read: TGTGCCAGCAGCTCTAGACCTGCCGGATCTGGAAACACC.

In this sample, this clone turned up many times. The read ends 3 residues early relative to the CDR3; the germline J gene fills the gap. The chain has TRBV30 and TRBJ2-7; D perhaps matches TRBD2 (6 bases). This CDR3 has 13 residues. V dropped 0 bases and J dropped 2 bases, with 8 bases sitting between them. The germline gives CDR1 GTSNPN, CDR2 SVGIG (reference sequence). CDR3 residues: CAWSVGGTYEQYF. The sequenced part of the CDR3 DNA is TGTGCCTGGAGTGTTGGGGGGACCTACGAG.

This clone appeared many times. The CDR3 end is not reached by the read, which stops 3 residues before it; the germline J gene fills it in. This chain links TRBV2 with TRBJ2-7; 7 bases match TRBD1. Trimming at V came to 0 bases and at J to 3 bases, leaving 5 bases not matched to a gene. The germline V gene has CDR1 SNHLY and CDR2 FYNNEI. The CDR3 is 15 amino acids. CDR3 in amino acids: CASSEAGDSYYEQYF. CDR3 DNA (partial): TGTGCCAGCAGTGAAGCGGGGGACAGTTACTACGAG.

This clone was counted a few times. The read gets to within 3 residues of the CDR3 end, and the germline J gene fills in the rest. This sequence joins TRBV7-8 and TRBJ1-1; D unclear. The V gene's germline CDR1 is SGHVS and CDR2 FQNEAQ. There are 17 residues in the CDR3. Trimming removed 1 base from V and 0 bases from J, with 15 bases in between. CDR3 bases read: TGTGCCAGCAGCTTAGTTGGGCAGGTCGTAATGAACACTGAA. Protein product: CASSLVGQVVMNTE. The full-length CDR3 reads as CASSLVGQVVMNTEAFF.

In this sample, this clone turned up many times. The read is 3 residues too short to cover the CDR3 end, so that end is filled in from the germline J gene. V usage is TRBV5-1 and J usage is TRBJ2-3; 8 bases are a match to TRBD2. V lost 6 bases, J lost 4 bases, and 7 bases stayed unmatched. Germline CDR1 reads SGHRS; CDR2 reads YFSETQ. This CDR3 is 14 amino acids long. The CDR3: CASNEIAGSDTQYF. CDR3 DNA, as far as it was read: TGCGCCAGCAACGAAATAGCGGGATCAGATACG.

This clone was recorded many times. Read coverage stops 3 residues before the CDR3 terminus; the germline J gene supplies the remainder. V and J are TRBV19 and TRBJ1-5; 10 bases align to TRBD1. CDR1 and CDR2 from the germline V gene are LNHDA and SQIVND (reference sequence). The CDR3 extends over 16 amino acids. The V segment lost 6 bases and the J segment 6 bases; nucleotides outside the gene matches: 11. The CDR3 DNA, read in part, is TGTGCCAGTAGCATTGCCGGGACAGGGGTAGGTCAGCCC. Residues: CASSIAGTGVGQP. The whole CDR3 is CASSIAGTGVGQPQHF.

This clone appeared a few times. The read ends 3 residues before the CDR3 terminus; that terminus is restored from the germline J gene. The genes are TRBV20-1 and TRBJ2-3, with 12 bases that match TRBD2. CDR1 and CDR2 (germline): DFQATT, SNEGSKA (reference sequence). The ends lost 5 bases at V and 7 bases at J; junction bases unmatched: 7. This CDR3 is built from 14 residues. The CDR3 region is CSAALAGGRYTQYF. CDR3 DNA (partial): TGCAGTGCTGCACTAGCGGGAGGCCGTTATACG.

This clone was seen at least ten times. The read comes to an end 3 residues before the CDR3 does, leaving the germline J gene to fill in the end. The V call is TRBV29-1, the J call TRBJ2-3, with D possibly matching TRBD1 (5 bases). Germline V gene sequence: CDR1 SQVTM, CDR2 ANQGSEA. The CDR3 sequence is 14 residues long. With 3 bases removed from V and 6 bases from J, the gap between germline ends came to 16 bases. The sequenced CDR3 bases are TGCAGCGTTGATACAGGAAAGGAGTTGGATACG. Protein: CSVDTGKELDT. The full CDR3 protein reads CSVDTGKELDTQYF.

This clone was seen at least ten times. The sequenced part of the CDR3 DNA is TGCGCCAGCAGCTTGGATCCAGAAACCTACGAG. Translating gives CASSLDPETYE. The complete CDR3 reads CASSLDPETYEQYF. This chain connects TRBV5-1 to TRBJ2-7; D not resolved. The read terminates 3 residues ahead of where the CDR3 ends, so the germline J gene completes it. CDR3 size: 14 residues. The germline V gene encodes CDR1 SGHRS and CDR2 YFSETQ. The V and J ends lost 0 bases and 2 bases respectively, with 9 bases between them. Full variable domain (outside the CDR3, taken from reference TRBV5-1 and TRBJ2-7): KAGVTQTPRYLIKTRGQQVTLSCSPISGHRSVSWYQQTPGQGLQFLFEYFSETQRNKGNFPGRFSGRQFSNSRSEMNVSTLELGDSALYLCASSLDPETYEQYFGPGTRLTVT.

This clone was seen many times. Read coverage stops 3 residues before the CDR3 terminus; the germline J gene supplies the remainder. This chain links TRBV10-3 with TRBJ2-1; no definite D call. Germline CDR1 reads ENHRY; CDR2 reads SYGVKD. Between the trimmed V and J ends, which lost 6 bases and 4 bases, there was a span of 10 bases. CDR3 length: 13 amino acids. The CDR3 is CAIRTFAYNEQFF. The part of the CDR3 DNA that was read is TGTGCCATCAGGACATTTGCATACAATGAG.

Ten or more counts support this clone. The CDR3 end lies 3 residues beyond the end of the read and is filled in from the germline J gene. The chain recombines TRBV10-1 with TRBJ2-3; D is unclear. The CDR3 loop spans 17 amino acids. Germline V gives CDR1 WNHNN, CDR2 SYGVQD (reference sequence). V was trimmed by 2 bases and J by 3 bases, leaving 18 bases between them. This chain's CDR3 is CASSEAPSARGTDTQYF. CDR3 DNA (partial): TGCGCCAGCAGTGAGGCCCCCTCGGCTAGAGGTACAGATACG.

This clone showed up just a few times. The read is 3 residues too short to cover the CDR3 end, so that end is filled in from the germline J gene. The chain links TRBV7-2 to TRBJ2-3; perhaps D is TRBD1 or TRBD2 (5 bases each). This CDR3 spans 14 amino acids. Germline V gene data show CDR1 as SGHTA and CDR2 as FQGNSA. The CDR3 here is CASSLSRQGETQYF. CDR3 bases read: TGTGCCAGCAGCTTAAGTCGCCAAGGGGAGACG. Full variable domain (rest looked up from reference TRBV7-2 and TRBJ2-3): GAGVSQSPSNKVTEKGKDVELRCDPISGHTALYWYRQSLGQGLEFLIYFQGNSAPDKSGLPSDRFSAERTGGSVSTLTIQRTQQEDSAVYLCASSLSRQGETQYFGPGTRLTVL.